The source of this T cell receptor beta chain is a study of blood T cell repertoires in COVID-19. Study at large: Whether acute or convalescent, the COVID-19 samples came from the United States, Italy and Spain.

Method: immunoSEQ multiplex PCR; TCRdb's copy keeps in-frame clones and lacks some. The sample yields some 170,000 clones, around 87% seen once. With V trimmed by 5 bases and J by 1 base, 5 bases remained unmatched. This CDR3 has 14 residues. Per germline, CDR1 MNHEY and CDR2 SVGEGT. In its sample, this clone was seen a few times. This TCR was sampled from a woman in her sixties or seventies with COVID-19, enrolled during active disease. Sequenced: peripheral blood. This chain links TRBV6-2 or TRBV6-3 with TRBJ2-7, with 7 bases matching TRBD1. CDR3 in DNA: TGTGCCAGCAGTACCCGGGACAGATCCTACGAGCAGTACTTC. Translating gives CASSTRDRSYEQYF.